The next 18 T cell receptor beta chains were all read from a single sample in a study of blood T cell repertoires in COVID-19 (dated by TCRdb to 2019 to 2021). Receptors were amplified or captured by the immunoSEQ multiplex PCR assay. In TCRdb, the immuneACCESS table is reduced to in-frame sequences with V and J assigned. These tables do not hold every clone; where another copy was compared, an unresolved V gene accounts for under half, and the others remain unexplained. The sample table lists about 140,000 clones, 80% to 90% of them with a count of one. 1.5% to 1.9% of the sample is held by the ten biggest clonotypes. What was sequenced was peripheral blood. The source of these receptors is a woman aged 60-75 years with acute or convalescent COVID-19.

The gene calls are TRBV19 and TRBJ1-6; 7 nucleotides align to TRBD1. In germline, CDR1 is LNHDA, CDR2 SQIVND (reference sequence). This CDR3 has 16 amino acids. The ends lost 6 bases at V and 5 bases at J; junction bases unmatched: 10. The CDR3 DNA follows: TGTGCCAGTAGGCCTTTCGGGACAGTCGATAATTCACCCCTCCACTTT. Its translation is CASRPFGTVDNSPLHF.

This sequence joins TRBV14 and TRBJ2-5; tentatively, D is TRBD1 (5 bases). The V end lost 4 bases, the J end lost 2 bases, and 14 bases lay between the germline ends. The germline V gene has CDR1 SGHDN and CDR2 FVKESK. The CDR3 is 15 residues long. As DNA, the CDR3 is TGTGCCAGCAGCCCCTCCAGGCAGGGACAAGAGACCCAGTACTTC. Translation: CASSPSRQGQETQYF.

The genes are TRBV6-2 or TRBV6-3 and TRBJ1-5; D possibly corresponds to TRBD1 (5 bases). The germline V gene has CDR1 MNHEY and CDR2 SVGEGT. V lost 2 bases to trimming and J lost 3 bases, with 14 bases between them. The CDR3 is made up of 16 amino acids. The DNA for the CDR3 is TGTGCCAGCAGTTACCCCGAGGTAGGGGCCAATCAGCCCCAGCATTTT. Translation gives CASSYPEVGANQPQHF.

The V call is TRBV7-2, the J call TRBJ2-3, with 8 positions matching TRBD1. The germline gives CDR1 SGHTA, CDR2 FQGNSA. This CDR3 has 13 amino acids. The ends lost 1 base at V and 9 bases at J; junction bases unmatched: 3. The CDR3 sequence is CASSLGQGITQYF. CDR3 sequence (DNA): TGTGCCAGCAGCTTAGGACAGGGGATAACGCAGTATTTT.

CDR3 amino acids: CASSLRAGDRVFTF. The DNA for the CDR3 is TGTGCCAGCAGCCTCCGAGCGGGGGACAGGGTTTTCACCTTC. The rearrangement links TRBV7-8 to TRBJ1-2, with TRBD1 identical over 9 bases. The CDR3 spans 14 residues. Germline V lookup: CDR1 SGHVS, CDR2 FQNEAQ. After removal of 5 bases from V and 13 bases from J, the junction contained 14 bases not matched to a gene.

In the case of this clone: An end of the junction differs from the germline gene, which may be a read error. Other DNA sequences from this sample encode an identical CDR3 as well. This chain uses TRBV5-1 with TRBJ1-6; no definite D call. From germline, CDR1 is SGHRS and CDR2 YFSETQ. The CDR3 sequence is 15 residues long. DNA of the CDR3: TGCGCCAGCAGCTCGAACAGAGACGGTAATTCGCCCCTCCACTTT. Protein product: CASSSNRDGNSPLHF.

This chain connects TRBV6-2 or TRBV6-3 to TRBJ2-3, with 8 positions matching TRBD2. Germline CDR1 and CDR2: MNHEY and SVGEGT. The CDR3 extends over 17 amino acids. J was trimmed by 2 bases and V by 2 bases; bases with no gene match: 9. CDR3 in DNA: TGTGCCAGCAGTTACGCCCGGACTAGCTTAAACACAGATACGCAGTATTTT. Amino acid sequence: CASSYARTSLNTDTQYF.

The chain links TRBV29-1 to TRBJ2-3; D gene ambiguous. V gave up 0 bases and J gave up 12 bases, with 10 bases separating them. CDR3 length: 11 residues. In germline, CDR1 is SQVTM, CDR2 ANQGSEA. For the CDR3, the DNA is TGCAGCGTTGAAGATCAGGCACCCCAGTATTTT. Translated, it gives CSVEDQAPQYF.

The chain is built from TRBV30 and TRBJ1-1, with D uncertain. This CDR3 has 13 amino acids. Germline CDR1 is GTSNPN and CDR2 is SVGIG (reference sequence). V lost 0 bases and J 4 bases, leaving 9 bases between the germline ends. The CDR3 DNA sequence: TGTGCCTGGAGTGTAACTAGAAGCACTGAAGCTTTCTTT. Amino acids: CAWSVTRSTEAFF.

V usage is TRBV4-3 and J usage is TRBJ1-2, with D possibly TRBD1 on 5 matching bases. V was pared by 0 bases and J by 3 bases, with 11 bases between. The CDR3 contains 15 residues. Looked up from germline, CDR1 is LGHNA and CDR2 is YSLEER. CDR3 region: CASSQETGYDYGYTF. The CDR3 DNA sequence: TGCGCCAGCAGCCAAGAAACAGGTTACGACTATGGCTACACCTTC.

The J gene is TRBJ1-3, the V gene TRBV21-1; TRBD1, the table's D call, lacks a check against the DNA. TRBV21-1 counts as a pseudogene. This CDR3 has 14 amino acids. The CDR3 bases are TGTGCCAGCAAAGACAGGGAGGTTTCCAACACCATATATTTT. Encoded protein: CASKDREVSNTIYF.

CDR3 bases: TGTGCCTGGAGTAGGGACAGGGCGAACACCGGGGAGCTGTTTTTT. Translated: CAWSRDRANTGELFF. This rearrangement joins TRBV30 to TRBJ2-2, with 9 nucleotides matching TRBD1. This CDR3 region has 15 residues. Germline CDR1 and CDR2: GTSNPN and SVGIG (reference sequence). Germline trimming cut 2 bases from V and 0 bases from J; bases unmatched to any gene: 1.

The rearrangement joins TRBV5-1 to TRBJ2-5, with TRBD1 matching over 7 bases. With V trimmed by 4 bases and J by 4 bases, 7 bases remained unmatched. The CDR3 sequence is 14 residues long. Germline-derived CDR1 and CDR2 are SGHRS and YFSETQ. CDR3 sequence (DNA): TGCGCCAGCAGCCCCGGAGCAGGGGGAGAGACCCAGTACTTC. This encodes CASSPGAGGETQYF. Variable domain in full (rest from reference TRBV5-1 and TRBJ2-5): KAGVTQTPRYLIKTRGQQVTLSCSPISGHRSVSWYQQTPGQGLQFLFEYFSETQRNKGNFPGRFSGRQFSNSRSEMNVSTLELGDSALYLCASSPGAGGETQYFGPGTRLLVL.

This clone was seen just once. The rearrangement links TRBV19 to TRBJ2-3, with TRBD2 matching over 13 bases. J gave up 11 bases and V 9 bases, and 17 bases lay outside the gene matches. CDR1 is LNHDA, CDR2 SQIVND, per germline (reference sequence). This CDR3 has 16 residues. The CDR3 loop is CASCPSRTSGGQGQYF. DNA for the CDR3: TGTGCCAGCTGTCCGTCGAGGACTAGCGGGGGACAAGGGCAGTATTTT.

The gene calls are TRBV7-9 and TRBJ1-5; no firm D call. Germline loops: CDR1 SEHNR, CDR2 FQNEAQ (reference sequence). The CDR3 is made up of 14 amino acids. V dropped 2 bases and J dropped 2 bases, with 7 bases sitting between them. CDR3 nucleotide sequence: TGTGCCAGCAGCTTATACGGGGGCAATCAGCCCCAGCATTTT. Translated: CASSLYGGNQPQHF.

This clone was recorded once. V is TRBV5-4 and J is TRBJ1-5, with D perhaps matching TRBD1 (6 bases). The CDR3 runs to 14 residues. In germline, CDR1 is SGHNT, CDR2 YYREEE (reference sequence). Trimming pared 4 bases from V and 5 bases from J, leaving 13 bases between. The CDR3 protein is CASSLGAGDQPQHF. The CDR3 bases are TGTGCCAGCAGCCTTGGGGCAGGGGATCAGCCCCAGCATTTT.

There are a few counts of this clone. This rearrangement joins TRBV4-1 to TRBJ2-3; tentative D call: TRBD1 (6 bases). Trimming stripped 0 bases from V and 5 bases from J, with 12 bases between. Germline V gene sequence: CDR1 MGHRA, CDR2 YSYEKL. This CDR3 contains 15 residues. CDR3: CASSQDGWGQDTQYF. CDR3 nucleotide sequence: TGCGCCAGCAGCCAAGACGGATGGGGGCAAGATACGCAGTATTTT.

This rearrangement joins TRBV7-9 to TRBJ2-2; 7 nucleotides agree with TRBD1. Per the germline V gene, CDR1 is SEHNR and CDR2 is FQNEAQ (reference sequence). V shed 5 bases and J 3 bases; nucleotides not matched to a gene: 3. The CDR3 contains 14 residues. The DNA for the CDR3 is TGTGCCAGCAGCGGACAGGTAGACACCGGGGAGCTGTTTTTT. The encoded protein is CASSGQVDTGELFF.